Listed here is a single T cell receptor beta chain. The sample belongs to a study of cytomegalovirus exposure and HLA in healthy donors. Germline lookup yields CDR1 MDHEN and CDR2 SYDVKM. Trimming took 7 bases from V and 4 from J, leaving 8 bases between them. The CDR3 length is 12 residues. A multiplex PCR was run with 60 Vbeta primers and 13 Jbeta primers. Assay used: immunoSEQ multiplex PCR; TCRdb lists only in-frame clones, some missing. Of approximately 130,000 clones in the sample, around 80% were seen once. The J gene is TRBJ1-5, the V gene TRBV28; tentative D call: TRBD1 (5 bases). This receptor was taken from a boy aged 2 to 9 in good health and CMV-seronegative. The sequencing input was PBMCs. The CDR3 coding sequence is TGTGCCAGCATAGCAGGGAATCAGCCCCAGCATTTT. Encoded protein: CASIAGNQPQHF.